This T cell receptor (beta chain) was recorded in a study of T-cell memory formation after mild COVID-19. This clonotype was detected only a few times. 5'RACE, which relied on constant-segment primers, yielded TCR alpha and TCR beta cDNA libraries carrying sample barcodes and UMIs. TCRdb passed the 5' RACE reads through MiXCR, listing each CDR3 protein once. Among 270,000 or so distinct CDR3 sequences listed, more than 15% were seen once. J lost 3 bases, V lost 6 bases, and 6 bases had no gene match. Germline-derived CDR1 and CDR2 are MNHEY and SVGAGI. CDR3 size: 14 residues. Material for sequencing was PBMCs or a T cell subset sorted from them (not recorded which). The TCR was taken from a man younger than 35 who had mild COVID-19 (a few samples of this study predate the infection). Cell type and time point are not known. The chain has TRBV6-5 and TRBJ2-3, with 7 bases aligning to TRBD1. The CDR3 sequence is CASRRDSLTDTQYF. For the CDR3, the DNA is TGTGCCAGCAGACGGGACAGCTTAACAGATACGCAGTATTTT.